These T cell receptor beta chains were read from a single sample in a study of shared T cell receptors in the human thymus. Clones were read by immunoSEQ multiplex PCR, and TCRdb kept only the in-frame ones, dropping some. In the table there are about 660,000 clones, 85% to 90% of which are singletons. A further study also used this sample, focusing on human thymus T cells.

Sequenced input: thymocytes. These receptors were obtained from a boy younger than two with a congenital heart defect. The CDR3 runs from the conserved cysteine through the conserved F or W. A D gene is named only where the DNA matches it firmly. Size is stated for part of the rows, as once, few or many counts, or as a class when the clone is expanded.

>-|TRBJ2-1|-|TRBV10-1
CASSGTVGSYNEQFF
TGCGCCAGCAGTGGTACGGTCGGGTCCTACAATGAGCAGTTCTTC
>-|TRBJ2-2|-|TRBV4-3
CASSQDRQATNTGELFF
TGCGCCAGCAGCCAAGATAGACAGGCAACGAACACCGGGGAGCTGTTTTTT
>few|TRBJ1-2|TRBD1|TRBV7-8
CASSLETGQQLFYGYTF
TGTGCCAGCAGCTTAGAAACGGGACAGCAACTATTTTATGGCTACACCTTC
>once|TRBJ2-1|TRBD2|TRBV7-2
CASSSRSSGSGRYYNEQFF
TGTGCCAGCAGCTCCCGATCTAGCGGGAGTGGACGGTACTACAATGAGCAGTTCTTC
>-|TRBJ2-7|-|TRBV11-2
CATGVSDEQYF
TGTGCCACCGGAGTAAGCGACGAGCAGTACTTC
>few|TRBJ1-1|TRBD1|TRBV27
CASSPRQGNTEAFF
TGTGCCAGCAGTCCTCGACAGGGGAACACTGAAGCTTTCTTT
>-|TRBJ1-3|-|TRBV21-1
CANLQGAAGNTIYF
TGTGCCAACTTACAGGGGGCAGCGGGAAACACCATATATTTT
>-|TRBJ2-3|TRBD2|TRBV7-9
CASSLCGRAGADTQYF
TGTGCCAGCAGCTTATGCGGGAGGGCCGGCGCAGATACGCAGTATTTT
>-|TRBJ1-1|-|TRBV10-3
CAISQYMAAGWNTEAFF
TGTGCCATCAGTCAATATATGGCAGCAGGGTGGAATACTGAAGCTTTCTTT
>-|TRBJ2-2|TRBD2|TRBV13
CASSAWGLAGSSRTGELFF
TGTGCCAGCAGCGCCTGGGGACTAGCGGGCTCCTCGAGGACCGGGGAGCTGTTTTTT
>-|TRBJ1-2|TRBD1|TRBV6-1
CASTSRQGYYGYTF
TGTGCCAGCACGAGCCGACAGGGATACTATGGCTACACCTTC
>-|TRBJ2-5|TRBD2|TRBV29-1
CSVTLWREDQETQYF
TGCAGCGTTACCCTCTGGCGGGAGGACCAAGAGACCCAGTACTTC
>few|TRBJ1-4|-|TRBV28
CASSSSRALNEKLFF
TGTGCCAGCAGTTCTAGCCGGGCCCTTAATGAAAAACTGTTTTTT
>once|TRBJ2-7|-|TRBV7-2
CASSPDGYEQYF
TGTGCCAGCAGCCCCGACGGGTACGAGCAGTACTTC
>-|TRBJ2-7|TRBD1|TRBV5-4
CASSANRDRGYEQYF
TGTGCCAGCAGCGCTAACCGGGACAGAGGCTACGAGCAGTACTTC
>-|TRBJ2-7|-|TRBV10-3
CATVKGTGWDNEQYF
TGTGCCACCGTAAAAGGCACAGGGTGGGACAACGAGCAGTACTTC
>once|TRBJ1-1|TRBD1|TRBV5-8
CASSLVPGGNTEAFF
TGTGCCAGCAGCTTGGTACCAGGGGGGAACACTGAAGCTTTCTTT
>-|TRBJ2-7|-|TRBV5-1
CASSLTKDGPEGSSYEQYF
TGCGCCAGCAGCTTGACTAAGGACGGCCCCGAGGGATCCTCCTACGAGCAGTACTTC
>-|TRBJ2-1|-|TRBV4-3
CASSQVVPSRYNEQFF
TGCGCCAGCAGCCAAGTGGTCCCGTCGCGATACAATGAGCAGTTCTTC
>-|TRBJ1-3|-|TRBV12-2
CASRLVYGDTIYF
TGTGCAAGTCGCTTAGTTTACGGTGACACCATATATTTT
>-|TRBJ1-1|TRBD1|TRBV30
CAWSVSQGVTEAFF
TGTGCCTGGAGTGTTTCGCAGGGGGTTACTGAAGCTTTCTTT
>-|TRBJ2-5|-|TRBV10-1
CASSESQGKRETQYF
TGCGCCAGCAGTGAGTCTCAGGGAAAGAGGGAGACCCAGTACTTC
>-|TRBJ2-7|TRBD1|TRBV5-1
CASSFLDRAHIAYEQYF
TGCGCCAGCAGCTTCTTGGACAGGGCCCATATCGCCTACGAGCAGTACTTC
>-|TRBJ2-3|TRBD1|TRBV5-1
CASSPGTGYTDTQYF
TGCGCCAGCAGCCCCGGGACAGGGTACACAGATACGCAGTATTTT
>-|TRBJ2-7|-|TRBV27
CASSSNRVAYEQYF
TGTGCCAGCAGTTCAAACAGGGTAGCCTACGAGCAGTACTTC
>-|TRBJ1-2|TRBD1|TRBV27
CASWTGRGLVYTF
TGTGCCAGCTGGACGGGCAGGGGGTTGGTCTACACCTTC
>-|TRBJ2-1|TRBD2|TRBV19
CASSIEPSGRDEQFF
TGTGCCAGTAGTATAGAGCCTAGCGGGCGGGATGAGCAGTTCTTC
>-|TRBJ1-5|TRBD1|TRBV5-6
CASSLSPGQGAVQPQHF
TGTGCCAGCAGCTTATCCCCGGGACAGGGGGCTGTTCAGCCCCAGCATTTT
>-|TRBJ2-3|TRBD2|TRBV7-6
CASSLTSGPGGTDTQYF
TGTGCCAGCAGCTTGACTAGCGGCCCAGGGGGCACAGATACGCAGTATTTT
>-|TRBJ1-2|-|TRBV15
CATSRGRFRVKGYGYTF
TGTGCCACCAGCAGAGGTCGATTCAGGGTTAAGGGCTATGGCTACACCTTC
>-|TRBJ2-3|-|TRBV27
CASSFKSSADTQYF
TGTGCCAGCAGTTTTAAAAGTAGTGCAGATACGCAGTATTTT
>-|TRBJ2-7|-|TRBV18
CASSPRGRETSYEQYF
TGTGCCAGCTCACCAAGGGGCAGGGAAACCTCCTACGAGCAGTACTTC
>-|TRBJ2-4|TRBD2|TRBV19
CASSRTSGSLQNIQYF
TGTGCCAGTAGCCGGACTAGTGGCTCCCTTCAAAACATTCAGTACTTC
>-|TRBJ2-3|TRBD2|TRBV27
CASHRTSGADTQYF
TGTGCCAGCCATCGGACTAGCGGTGCAGATACGCAGTATTTT
>-|TRBJ1-1|-|TRBV2
CASSVRGTEAFF
TGTGCCAGCAGTGTACGGGGCACTGAAGCTTTCTTT
>-|TRBJ2-1|TRBD1|TRBV29-1
CSVVRDRPLVDEQFF
TGCAGCGTTGTCCGGGACAGACCGCTAGTCGATGAGCAGTTCTTC
>few|TRBJ2-2|-|TRBV5-4
CASSTKAENTGELFF
TGTGCCAGCAGCACAAAAGCGGAGAACACCGGGGAGCTGTTTTTT